Sequencing of this T cell receptor (beta chain) was carried out in a study of blood T cell repertoires in COVID-19. Turning to the study itself: The samples span acute and convalescent COVID-19 from the United States, Italy and Spain.

Here immunoSEQ multiplex PCR was the method, and the copy in TCRdb shows in-frame clones only, minus some. The table shows about 71,000 clones, with over 75% occurring only once. The source is a human donor in a cohort sampled during active COVID-19. What was sequenced was peripheral blood.

DNA for the CDR3: TGCGCCAGCAGCTTGGGTATTAACACTGAAGCTTTCTTT. Amino acid sequence: CASSLGINTEAFF. The V and J genes are TRBV5-1 and TRBJ1-1; D is uncertain. The germline CDR1 and CDR2 sequences are SGHRS and YFSETQ. The V end was cut by 0 bases, the J end by 2 bases, with 5 bases between. The CDR3 covers 13 residues.